A single T cell receptor (beta chain) is shown here with its context. The target antigen is unknown. The sample belongs to a study of cytomegalovirus exposure and HLA in healthy donors. Germline V gene lookup returns CDR1 GTSNPN and CDR2 SVGIG (reference sequence). V lost 8 bases, J lost 6 bases, and 19 bases lay in between. The CDR3 has 13 amino acids. Primers: 60 Vbeta forward and 13 Jbeta reverse. Some clones are missing from TCRdb's copy, which holds only in-frame ones; the method was immunoSEQ multiplex PCR. This table has fewer than 250,000 clones, roughly 79% appearing once. Study-level points and caveats: Prior analysis indicated that the majority of TCR beta V segments exhibited productivity approximately 87% or approximately 30% of the time. Analysis performed later showed TCR beta chains linked to HLA being more clonally expanded than equally common others. Within the data, a cluster of highly shared sequence variants was likely a sequencing artifact.

Donors likely had unrecorded immune exposures despite being nominally healthy when sampled. The V gene is TRBV30, the J gene TRBJ1-2; no firm D call. The source of this sequence is a male donor in good health and CMV-seronegative. Sequencing was done on a sample of PBMCs. The CDR3 spells CARETEGYHGYTF. Written as DNA, the CDR3 is TGTGCCCGGGAAACAGAAGGGTATCATGGCTACACCTTC.